The 16 T cell receptor beta chains in this list originate from one sample, sequenced in a study of blood T cell repertoires in COVID-19. The repertoire was sequenced with immunoSEQ multiplex PCR; TCRdb's copy has only in-frame clones and lacks some. The sample lists some 130,000 clones, 70% to 80% seen once, with roughly 10% in the top ten. The sequenced sample consisted of peripheral blood. The receptor set was obtained from a human donor in a cohort sampled during active COVID-19.

The chain couples TRBV24-1 to TRBJ1-2; TRBD1 is a possible D gene (5 bases). Germline V CDR1 and CDR2: KGHDR, SFDVKD. The CDR3 runs 14 residues. The V and J ends lost 4 bases and 5 bases respectively, with 13 bases between them. DNA of the CDR3: TGTGCCACCAGTGACCCTTTCGACAGTTATGGCTACACCTTC. Translating it yields CATSDPFDSYGYTF.

The chain uses TRBV19 and TRBJ2-7; D ambiguous. CDR1 and CDR2 from the germline V gene are LNHDA and SQIVND (reference sequence). Trimming pared 3 bases from V and 1 base from J, leaving 10 bases between. The CDR3 contains 14 residues. CDR3 nucleotide sequence: TGTGCCAGTAGTATGTCCAGGTATTCCTACGAGCAGTACTTC. Translation gives CASSMSRYSYEQYF.

V usage is TRBV9 and J usage is TRBJ2-1; 9 nucleotides line up with TRBD1. The J segment lost 5 bases and the V segment lost 3 bases, leaving 9 bases of the junction unmatched. Germline CDR1 is SGDLS and CDR2 is YYNGEE. The CDR3 is 16 amino acids. CDR3 residues: CASSGNRDRVDNEQFF. The CDR3 nucleotides are TGTGCCAGCAGCGGAAACCGGGACAGGGTTGACAATGAGCAGTTCTTC.

The genes are TRBV7-2 and TRBJ1-1; no definite D call. The germline V and J ends were trimmed by 3 bases and 3 bases, with 11 bases remaining between them. There are 14 residues in the CDR3. Germline V gene data show CDR1 as SGHTA and CDR2 as FQGNSA. CDR3 DNA: TGTGCCAGCAGCTTTACGGCAGGTTACACTGAAGCTTTCTTT. Encoded protein: CASSFTAGYTEAFF.

The V and J genes are TRBV19 and TRBJ1-1; a possible D gene is TRBD1 (5 bases). Germline V gene lookup returns CDR1 LNHDA and CDR2 SQIVND (reference sequence). The CDR3 consists of 13 residues. The ends were cut back, 5 bases at V and 4 bases at J, with 11 bases in the middle. The CDR3 sequence: CASSDSLGTEAFF. DNA for the CDR3: TGTGCCAGTAGTGACAGCCTGGGCACTGAAGCTTTCTTT.

The chain combines TRBV21-1 with TRBJ2-3; the table assigns TRBD1, which was not confirmed against the DNA. TRBV21-1 is tagged as a pseudogene. This CDR3 contains 14 residues. Here the CDR3 DNA reads TGTGCCAGCAGCAACCCGGACAGGGAAGATACGCAGTATTTT. This codes for CASSNPDREDTQYF.

This clone has only one observation. CDR3 DNA sequence: TGTGCCAGCTCACGTGGAGACAGACGCTACTCTGGAAACACCATATATTTT. Amino acids: CASSRGDRRYSGNTIYF. The chain combines TRBV18 with TRBJ1-3; maybe TRBD1 (5 bases). Per the germline V gene, CDR1 is KGHSH and CDR2 is LQKENI. Deletions cut 4 bases from V and 0 bases from J, with 16 bases between. CDR3 length: 17 residues.

The chain uses TRBV18 and TRBJ1-6; 10 nucleotides align to TRBD1. Trimming took 4 bases from V and 2 from J; bases not matched to a gene: 8. This CDR3 comprises 18 residues. The germline V gene has CDR1 KGHSH and CDR2 LQKENI. The CDR3 reads CASSLLPGQGPYNSPLHF. The CDR3 DNA is TGTGCCAGCTCACTCCTCCCGGGACAGGGGCCCTATAATTCACCCCTCCACTTT.

This clone was recorded a few times. The gene calls are TRBV19 and TRBJ1-6, with D uncertain. The ends were cut back, 3 bases at V and 10 bases at J, with 13 bases in the middle. The CDR3 is 14 amino acids. CDR1 is LNHDA and CDR2 is SQIVND in the germline V gene (reference sequence). CDR3 loop: CASSMIAADSPLHF. The CDR3 nucleotides read TGTGCCAGTAGTATGATAGCGGCAGACTCACCCCTCCACTTT.

The rearrangement joins TRBV5-6 to TRBJ2-5; 7 nucleotides line up with TRBD1. Per the germline V gene, CDR1 is SGHDT and CDR2 is YYEEEE. This CDR3 is 15 amino acids long. V shed 5 bases and J 4 bases; nucleotides not matched to a gene: 11. The CDR3 DNA reads TGTGCCAGCAGACCTACCGGGACAGAGATAGAGACCCAGTACTTC. It is translated as CASRPTGTEIETQYF.

The chain couples TRBV9 to TRBJ2-1; D is unclear. V was trimmed by 1 base and J by 7 bases, leaving 12 bases between them. The germline CDR1 and CDR2 sequences are SGDLS and YYNGEE. The CDR3 loop spans 14 amino acids. CDR3 coding DNA: TGTGCCAGCAGCGTATCCTCTCTTCGGAATGAGCAGTTCTTC. Its protein is CASSVSSLRNEQFF.

In its sample, this clone was seen a few times. CDR3 in DNA: TGTGCCAGCTACACACGCGGGGGAGCGAACACTGAAGCTTTCTTT. Residues: CASYTRGGANTEAFF. This chain uses TRBV28 with TRBJ1-1, with a possible D match to TRBD1 (5 bases). Trimming took 8 bases from V and 1 from J, leaving 17 bases between them. The germline V gene encodes CDR1 MDHEN and CDR2 SYDVKM. The CDR3 length is 15 residues.

Only one count was recorded for this clone. The V and J genes are TRBV6-5 and TRBJ1-6, with a possible D match to TRBD1 (5 bases). Germline V CDR1 and CDR2: MNHEY, SVGAGI. Trimming took 2 bases from V and 4 from J, leaving 9 bases between them. This CDR3 is built from 15 residues. CDR3 loop: CASSYGGGYNSPLHF. CDR3 in DNA: TGTGCCAGCAGTTACGGGGGGGGGTATAATTCACCCCTCCACTTT.

This chain connects TRBV30 to TRBJ1-1; no firm D call. This CDR3 is 13 amino acids long. V lost 2 bases, J lost 1 base, and 8 bases lay in between. Looked up from germline, CDR1 is GTSNPN and CDR2 is SVGIG (reference sequence). The chain's CDR3 is CAWSPQENTEAFF. The CDR3 DNA follows: TGTGCCTGGAGTCCGCAGGAGAACACTGAAGCTTTCTTT.

This chain uses TRBV20-1 with TRBJ2-1; perhaps TRBD1 as D (7 bases). This CDR3 region has 14 residues. Germline CDR1 reads DFQATT; CDR2 reads SNEGSKA (reference sequence). V lost 3 bases and J 6 bases, leaving 15 bases between the germline ends. CDR3 amino acids: CSASIPGGPNEQFF. Written as DNA, the CDR3 is TGCAGTGCTAGTATTCCAGGGGGGCCCAATGAGCAGTTCTTC.

The chain links TRBV19 to TRBJ1-5; 10 nucleotides line up with TRBD1. V trimming: 4 bases; J trimming: 6 bases; junction bases outside the gene matches: 3. Germline-derived CDR1 and CDR2 are LNHDA and SQIVND (reference sequence). This CDR3 comprises 14 residues. CDR3 in DNA: TGTGCCAGTAGTACCGGACAGGGGGGTCAGCCCCAGCATTTT. Protein product: CASSTGQGGQPQHF.